This TCR beta chain was sequenced for a study of T-cell reconstitution after alpha-beta-depleted transplantation in children. The authors prepared the TCRbeta library with unique molecular identifiers. TCRdb processed the PCR reads anew with MiXCR; each CDR3 protein has one entry. The sample records about 500,000 distinct CDR3 sequences, 32% being singletons. This CDR3 contains 14 residues. CDR1 is SGHTA, CDR2 FQGNSA, per germline. The J segment lost 6 bases and the V segment lost 5 bases, leaving 6 bases of the junction unmatched. The sequences come from PBMCs from the stem cell graft donor, collected from the stem cell graft. The chain employs TRBV7-2 and TRBJ2-2; 7 bases align to TRBD2. The TCR sequence derives from a human donor who donated a stem cell graft to a child with aplastic anemia. For the CDR3, the DNA is TGTGCCAGCAGCAGCACTCGGGGGGCCGGGGAGCTGTTTTTT. This codes for CASSSTRGAGELFF.